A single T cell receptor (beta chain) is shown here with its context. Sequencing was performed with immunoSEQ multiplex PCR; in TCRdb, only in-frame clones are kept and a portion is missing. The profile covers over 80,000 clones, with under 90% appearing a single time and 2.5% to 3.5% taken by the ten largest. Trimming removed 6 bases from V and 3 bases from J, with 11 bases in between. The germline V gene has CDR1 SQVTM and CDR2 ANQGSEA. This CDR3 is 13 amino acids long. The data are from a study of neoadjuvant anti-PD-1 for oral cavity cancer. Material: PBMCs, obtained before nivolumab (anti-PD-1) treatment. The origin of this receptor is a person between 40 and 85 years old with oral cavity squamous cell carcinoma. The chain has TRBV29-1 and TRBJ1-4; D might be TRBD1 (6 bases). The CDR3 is CSVGGGSNEKLFF. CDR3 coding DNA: TGCAGCGTGGGGGGGGGCTCTAATGAAAAACTGTTTTTT.